These T cell receptor beta chains were read from a single sample in a study of shared clonotypes between healthy human individuals. Sequenced by immunoSEQ multiplex PCR; TCRdb stores in-frame clones only, minus some. Among around 1.9 million clones listed, around 93% were seen once. What was sequenced was naive CD8+ T cells from PBMCs. These TCRs come from a man aged 18 to 30 in good health. Some clones in this sample may be carry-over from other donors' samples. The CDR3 runs from the conserved cysteine through the conserved F or W. A D gene is named only where the DNA matches it firmly. Clone sizes are given selectively: once, few, many, or a class where the clone is expanded.

j_call clone_size d_call v_call cdr3_nt cdr3_aa
TRBJ2-7 - - TRBV28 TGTGCCAGCAGTTTAACCCCGGGGAGCTCCTACGAGCAGTACTTC CASSLTPGSSYEQYF
TRBJ2-1 - - TRBV27 TGTGCCAGCCGGAGCGGGTCATACAATGAGCAGTTCTTC CASRSGSYNEQFF
TRBJ2-7 - TRBD2 TRBV2 TGTGCCAGCACTCTGGGACTAGCGGGAGAATACGAGCAGTACTTC CASTLGLAGEYEQYF
TRBJ1-5 once TRBD1 TRBV27 TGTGCCAGCAGGACGAGGACAGGGGATAATCAGCCCCAGCATTTT CASRTRTGDNQPQHF
TRBJ1-1 - - TRBV7-2 TGTGCCAGCACGGGGGGCATGAACACTGAAGCTTTCTTT CASTGGMNTEAFF
TRBJ2-7 - TRBD1 TRBV7-2 TGTGCCAGCAGCTGGTCCGGAGGGGACAGGGACCACGAGCAGTACTTC CASSWSGGDRDHEQYF
TRBJ2-5 - TRBD2 TRBV28 TGTGCCAGCAGTCTCGGACTAGCGGGAGTCGGCGAGACCCAGTACTTC CASSLGLAGVGETQYF
TRBJ2-7 once TRBD2 TRBV5-8 TGTGCCAGCAGCGCGCCCGGGACTAGCGCCTCCTACGAGCAGTACTTC CASSAPGTSASYEQYF
TRBJ1-3 - - TRBV7-9 TGTGCCAGCAGCTCCCAAACTTACACCCCCAACACCATATATTTT CASSSQTYTPNTIYF
TRBJ1-2 - - TRBV9 TGTGCCACCCAACGGGCGGGCCGGGGCTACACCTTC CATQRAGRGYTF
TRBJ2-2 once - TRBV27 TGTGCCAGCAGTTCCTACTCCGGCGACATCCCGAACACCGGGGAGCTGTTTTTT CASSSYSGDIPNTGELFF
TRBJ2-1 - TRBD2 TRBV11-2 TGTGCCAGCAGCTTAGACCCCGGCGGGAGCTTGAGTGAGCAGTTCTTC CASSLDPGGSLSEQFF
TRBJ2-1 once TRBD2 TRBV7-8 TGTGCCAGCAGCTCCCCGGCTAGCGGGAGGGCTGCCCACAATGAGCAGTTCTTC CASSSPASGRAAHNEQFF
TRBJ2-2 - - TRBV4-2 TGTGCCAGCAGCCAAGAGGGGCAGGTCACCGGGGAGCTGCTTTTT CASSQEGQVTGELLF
TRBJ1-2 - - TRBV19 TGTGCCAGTAGTATAGGAGCTATGGATGGCTACACCTTC CASSIGAMDGYTF
TRBJ2-7 - - TRBV28 TGTGCCAGCAGTACACTGACAGGGCATCGGGGGGACGAGCAGTACTTC CASSTLTGHRGDEQYF
TRBJ2-7 - TRBD1 TRBV7-9 TGTGCCAGCAGCTTATATCAGGGGGCCTCCTACGAGCAGTACTTC CASSLYQGASYEQYF
TRBJ2-2 - - TRBV7-9 TGTGCCAGCAGCTTTTCGACCGGGGAGCTGTTTTTT CASSFSTGELFF
TRBJ1-5 - TRBD1 TRBV27 TGTGCCAGCAGTCCAGTCGACAGGGGTCATCAGCCCCAGCATTTT CASSPVDRGHQPQHF
TRBJ1-2 - - TRBV2 TGTGCCAGCAGTGACTACCAAAACTATGGCTACACCTTC CASSDYQNYGYTF
TRBJ2-7 - TRBD2 TRBV28 TGTGCCAGCAGTTTTTTCGGACTAGCGGGAGGGCCCTACGAGCAGTACTTC CASSFFGLAGGPYEQYF
TRBJ2-3 - - TRBV10-3 TGTGCCATCAGTGAGTGGAGGGTCACAGATACGCAGTATTTT CAISEWRVTDTQYF
TRBJ1-6 - - TRBV6-5 TGTGCCAGCAGTTTGGGGGGTTCACCCCTCCACTTT CASSLGGSPLHF
TRBJ2-7 - TRBD2 TRBV29-1 TGCAGCGTTCAACTAGCGGGAGGTCTCCATTTC CSVQLAGGLHF
TRBJ2-1 - - TRBV4-1 TGCGCCAGCAGCACTCACCTCAGGGTGAATGAGCAGTTCTTC CASSTHLRVNEQFF
TRBJ1-1 - TRBD1 TRBV19 TGTGCCAGTAGTCGACGACAGGGGGTAACTGAAGCTTTCTTT CASSRRQGVTEAFF
TRBJ2-7 - TRBD1 TRBV28 TGTGCCAGCAGTTTACGAGGCCGGGACAGGAGAACCTACGAGCAGTACTTC CASSLRGRDRRTYEQYF
TRBJ2-5 - - TRBV11-2 TGTGCCAGCAAAATGGGATTAAGTGGGACCCAGTACTTC CASKMGLSGTQYF
TRBJ1-4 - - TRBV19 TGTGCCAGTAGTATCGGGGGGGAAAAACTGTTTTTT CASSIGGEKLFF
TRBJ2-1 - - TRBV5-4 TGTGCCAGCAGCATTCAAGGGGCTGAGCAGTTCTTC CASSIQGAEQFF
TRBJ1-4 - - TRBV7-9 TGTGCCAGCAGCTTAGACAGGGTCTCGGGGGAAAAACTGTTTTTT CASSLDRVSGEKLFF
TRBJ2-5 - - TRBV14 TGTGCCAGCAGCCGCTTAGGAGGGGGAGACCTATTACAAGAGACCCAGTACTTC CASSRLGGGDLLQETQYF
TRBJ1-2 - TRBD1 TRBV7-9 TGTGCCAGCAGCTTCCCCCGACAGGGGGACTATGGCTACACCTTC CASSFPRQGDYGYTF
TRBJ2-7 once TRBD2 TRBV27 TGTGCCAGCAGTTTCGTAGCGGGAGGGGCCTACGAGCAGTACTTC CASSFVAGGAYEQYF
TRBJ1-1 few - TRBV27 TGTGCCAGCAGCCCCCGGACAGCGAACACTGAAGCTTTCTTT CASSPRTANTEAFF
TRBJ2-2 - - TRBV10-1 TGCGCCAGCAGTATCGGACGGAACACCGGGGAGCTGTTTTTT CASSIGRNTGELFF
TRBJ2-5 - TRBD1 TRBV29-1 TGCAGCTCCCGGGACAGCCTGTACCAAGAGACCCAGTACTTC CSSRDSLYQETQYF
TRBJ2-2 - - TRBV27 TGTGCCAGCAGTTGGTGGGTGAACACCGGGGAGCTGTTTTTT CASSWWVNTGELFF
TRBJ1-1 - TRBD1 TRBV25-1 TGTGCCAGCCAGGGGGGCCGATATTCCATGAACACTGAAGCTTTCTTT CASQGGRYSMNTEAFF
TRBJ2-5 - TRBD2 TRBV7-2 TGTGCCAGCAGCTTAGACGGGGAGGGAGTCCAAGAGACCCAGTACTTC CASSLDGEGVQETQYF
TRBJ2-2 - - TRBV6-5 TGTGCCAGCAGTTCCATCGGGGACGACACCGGGGAGCTGTTTTTT CASSSIGDDTGELFF
TRBJ1-1 - TRBD1 TRBV4-1 TGCGCCAGCAGCCAAGATCGCGGACAGGGAACCACTGAAGCTTTCTTT CASSQDRGQGTTEAFF